The 23 T cell receptor beta chains below all came from one sample that was sequenced in a study of pediatric ulcerative colitis. Only in-frame clones appear in the TCRdb table, and some are missing; sequencing was by immunoSEQ multiplex PCR. This table has about 16,000 clones, nearly 75% appearing once. The rectum was sampled with one to two pinch biopsies at colonoscopy. The sample taken for sequencing was gut tissue. The source of these receptors is a boy between 10 and 17 years old with moderate ulcerative colitis.

J is TRBJ2-7 and V is TRBV4-1, with D tentatively TRBD2 (6 bases). In germline, CDR1 is MGHRA, CDR2 YSYEKL. Trimming pared 0 bases from V and 5 bases from J, leaving 11 bases between. This CDR3 is built from 14 residues. CDR3 coding DNA: TGCGCCAGCAGCCAAGATCCACGCGGGGACGAGCAGTACTTC. It codes for CASSQDPRGDEQYF.

V gene TRBV4-1 combines with J gene TRBJ1-5; TRBD1 might be the D (5 bases). Germline V CDR1 and CDR2: MGHRA, YSYEKL. The CDR3 has 15 amino acids. Trimming pared 1 base from V and 6 bases from J, leaving 13 bases between. Here the CDR3 reads CASSQGGGDGQPQHF. The DNA of the CDR3 is TGCGCCAGCAGCCAAGGTGGGGGGGACGGTCAGCCCCAGCATTTT.

The chain has TRBV28 and TRBJ2-3; D gene unclear. Germline V lookup: CDR1 MDHEN, CDR2 SYDVKM. Trimming removed 3 bases at V and 3 bases at J, with 13 bases between. This CDR3 region has 15 residues. CDR3 loop: CASSFPRLLTDTQYF. The CDR3 DNA reads as TGTGCCAGCAGTTTCCCTCGACTGTTAACAGATACGCAGTATTTT.

The V call is TRBV29-1, the J call TRBJ1-2; possible D gene TRBD1, 6 bases. The CDR3 length is 12 residues. Trimming shortened V by 6 bases and J by 4 bases, and 12 bases separated the two germline ends. Germline CDR1 is SQVTM and CDR2 is ANQGSEA. CDR3 nucleotides: TGCAGCGTCGCGACAGGATTCTATGGCTACACCTTC. Translation gives CSVATGFYGYTF. The whole variable domain, remainder taken from reference TRBV29-1 and TRBJ1-2, is SAVISQKPSRDICQRGTSLTIQCQVDSQVTMMFWYRQQPGQSLTLIATANQGSEATYESGFVIDKFPISRPNLTFSTLTVSNMSPEDSSIYLCSVATGFYGYTFGSGTRLTVV.

This chain joins TRBV28 and TRBJ1-1; 7 positions match TRBD1. V was clipped by 7 bases and J by 5 bases; unmatched bases: 7. Germline-derived CDR1 and CDR2 are MDHEN and SYDVKM. The CDR3 sequence is 13 residues long. CDR3 protein: CASISTGQTEAFF. CDR3 nucleotide sequence: TGTGCCAGCATTTCGACAGGGCAAACTGAAGCTTTCTTT.

A few counts support this clone. The genes are TRBV19 and TRBJ2-1; D call uncertain. The V gene's germline CDR1 is LNHDA and CDR2 SQIVND (reference sequence). The CDR3 is 14 residues long. V lost 1 base and J 9 bases, leaving 13 bases between the germline ends. CDR3 in amino acids: CASSIGHGDVEQFF. The CDR3 nucleotides are TGTGCCAGTAGTATAGGGCACGGCGATGTTGAGCAGTTCTTC. Looking up the rest from reference TRBV19 and TRBJ2-1 gives the full variable domain: DGGITQSPKYLFRKEGQNVTLSCEQNLNHDAMYWYRQDPGQGLRLIYYSQIVNDFQKGDIAEGYSVSREKKESFPLTVTSAQKNPTAFYLCASSIGHGDVEQFFGPGTRLTVL.

By share, this clone counts as medium-sized (0.01 to 0.1%). The chain has TRBV19 and TRBJ2-2, with D possibly being TRBD1 (6 bases). Trimming removed 9 bases from V and 2 bases from J, with 10 bases in between. CDR3 length equals 13 residues. The germline gives CDR1 LNHDA, CDR2 SQIVND (reference sequence). The CDR3 reads CASWDTNTGELFF. The CDR3, as DNA: TGTGCCAGCTGGGACACAAACACCGGGGAGCTGTTTTTT.

The rearrangement links TRBV7-6 to TRBJ2-5, with D uncertain. V lost 1 base to trimming and J lost 5 bases, with 11 bases between them. Germline CDR1 SGHVS, CDR2 FNYEAQ. This CDR3 is 14 amino acids long. The DNA of the CDR3 is TGTGCCAGCAGCTTAGTACCGGCTCGGGAGACCCAGTACTTC. This gives the protein CASSLVPARETQYF.

The rearrangement links TRBV5-1 to TRBJ2-3; 8 bases align to TRBD2. After removal of 1 base from V and 2 bases from J, the junction contained 6 bases not matched to a gene. The germline V gene has CDR1 SGHRS and CDR2 YFSETQ. CDR3 length: 16 amino acids. The CDR3 region is CASSLWLAGDTDTQYF. The CDR3 DNA sequence: TGCGCCAGCAGCTTGTGGCTAGCGGGTGACACAGATACGCAGTATTTT.

V gene TRBV2 combines with J gene TRBJ1-2; 9 bases are shared with TRBD1. The germline gives CDR1 SNHLY, CDR2 FYNNEI. Trimming removed 3 bases from V and 5 bases from J; junction bases left unmatched: 7. The CDR3 contains 15 residues. The CDR3, as DNA: TGTGCCAGCAGTGAGGCCGGGACAGGGACATATGGCTACACCTTC. Its translation is CASSEAGTGTYGYTF.

The rearrangement links TRBV7-3 to TRBJ2-6, with a tentative D call TRBD1 (6 bases). The ends were cut back, 5 bases at V and 0 bases at J, with 8 bases in the middle. Germline CDR1 is SGHTA and CDR2 is FQGTGA. The CDR3 spans 15 residues. The CDR3 here is CASSPRGSGANVLTF. Here the CDR3 DNA reads TGTGCCAGCAGCCCCAGGGGCTCTGGGGCCAACGTCCTGACTTTC.

The J gene is TRBJ1-2, the V gene TRBV15, with a weak D call TRBD1 (5 bases). CDR1 LNHNV and CDR2 YYDKDF come from the germline V gene (reference sequence). Trimming cost V 9 bases and J 8 bases, with 22 bases left between them. The length of the CDR3 is 14 residues. CDR3 sequence (DNA): TGTGCCACGTCCCTACCCGGGGCTATGGAGGGCTACACCTTC. Translated: CATSLPGAMEGYTF. The full variable domain, in which reference TRBV15 and TRBJ1-2 provide the parts outside the CDR3, is DAMVIQNPRYQVTQFGKPVTLSCSQTLNHNVMYWYQQKSSQAPKLLFHYYDKDFNNEADTPDNFQSRRPNTSFCFLDIRSPGLGDTAMYLCATSLPGAMEGYTFGSGTRLTVV.

This clone was seen once. The CDR3 DNA is TGTGCCAGCAGCTTAGAAAGGAGCACTGAAGCTTTCTTT. Amino acid sequence: CASSLERSTEAFF. This rearrangement joins TRBV11-2 to TRBJ1-1; D not resolved. Trimming took 0 bases from V and 4 from J, leaving 6 bases between them. CDR3 size: 13 residues. Germline V CDR1 and CDR2: SGHAT, FQNNGV.

The chain is built from TRBV11-2 and TRBJ2-2, with 10 nucleotides matching TRBD2. Germline CDR1 SGHAT, CDR2 FQNNGV. The V segment lost 6 bases and the J segment 5 bases; nucleotides outside the gene matches: 6. The CDR3 is made up of 15 amino acids. CDR3 bases: TGTGCCAGCAGGCTAGCTAGCGGGAGTACCGGGGAGCTGTTTTTT. Its protein is CASRLASGSTGELFF.

The genes are TRBV7-3 and TRBJ2-1; 8 bases match TRBD2. CDR3 length: 14 residues. Germline CDR1 is SGHTA and CDR2 is FQGTGA. Germline trimming cut 3 bases from V and 7 bases from J; bases unmatched to any gene: 5. CDR3 in DNA: TGTGCCAGCAGCTTCCGGACTAGCAGGAATGAGCAGTTCTTC. Encoded protein: CASSFRTSRNEQFF.

The chain couples TRBV29-1 to TRBJ1-2; 10 positions match TRBD1. J was trimmed by 6 bases and V by 3 bases; bases with no gene match: 10. The germline CDR1 and CDR2 sequences are SQVTM and ANQGSEA. CDR3 size: 15 residues. The CDR3 is CSVDATGTGADGYTF. Written as DNA, the CDR3 is TGCAGCGTTGACGCAACCGGGACAGGGGCGGATGGCTACACCTTC.

This chain uses TRBV7-2 with TRBJ2-3; no clear D gene. Germline loops: CDR1 SGHTA, CDR2 FQGNSA. V shed 3 bases and J shed 6 bases, with 13 bases lying between them. The CDR3 covers 14 residues. The CDR3 is CASSFDRRTDTQYF. In DNA form, the CDR3 reads TGTGCCAGCAGCTTTGACCGTAGGACCGATACGCAGTATTTT.

The chain has TRBV10-3 and TRBJ2-7; 8 bases agree with TRBD2. The CDR3 sequence is 16 residues long. Trimming took 3 bases from V and 7 from J; bases not matched to a gene: 14. Per germline, CDR1 ENHRY and CDR2 SYGVKD. CDR3 DNA sequence: TGTGCCATCAGTGATTTAGCGGGGTCCTCGGGCCCTGAGCAGTACTTC. Its translation is CAISDLAGSSGPEQYF.

The chain employs TRBV10-2 and TRBJ2-3; 7 bases align to TRBD2. The CDR3 has 14 residues. With 6 bases clipped from V and 5 bases from J, the junction kept 8 bases outside the gene matches. Germline V gene data show CDR1 as WSHSY and CDR2 as SAAADI. CDR3 DNA sequence: TGCGCCAGCAGGGAGGGAGGGCCGAGAGATACGCAGTATTTT. It yields the protein CASREGGPRDTQYF.

This sequence joins TRBV5-1 and TRBJ1-2; 7 bases align to TRBD1. With V trimmed by 2 bases and J by 6 bases, 4 bases remained unmatched. Germline assignment: CDR1 SGHRS and CDR2 YFSETQ. The CDR3 extends over 13 amino acids. The CDR3 DNA is TGCGCCAGCAGCTTTCAACAGGGGAATGGCTACACCTTC. This translates into CASSFQQGNGYTF.

The genes are TRBV19 and TRBJ1-5; D perhaps matches TRBD1 (5 bases). Germline values: CDR1 LNHDA, CDR2 SQIVND (reference sequence). Between the trimmed V and J ends, which lost 5 bases and 1 base, there was a span of 12 bases. This CDR3 comprises 15 residues. The CDR3 loop reads CASSLVRTSNQPQHF. CDR3 coding DNA: TGTGCCAGTAGTCTGGTGAGGACAAGCAATCAGCCCCAGCATTTT.

The chain joins TRBV6-5 to TRBJ1-4; D remains ambiguous. The germline CDR1 and CDR2 sequences are MNHEY and SVGAGI. The length of the CDR3 is 15 residues. V was pared by 0 bases and J by 7 bases, with 12 bases between. CDR3: CASSYSSAAPEKLFF. For the CDR3, the DNA is TGTGCCAGCAGTTACTCGTCGGCGGCCCCTGAAAAACTGTTTTTT.

The chain employs TRBV7-3 and TRBJ2-7; 7 nucleotides line up with TRBD1. The CDR3 is 17 amino acids. The ends lost 2 bases at V and 0 bases at J; junction bases unmatched: 10. Germline CDR1 and CDR2: SGHTA and FQGTGA. Here the CDR3 DNA reads TGTGCCAGCAGCTTACCCCCCTTCGGACAGGACTCCTACGAGCAGTACTTC. Its translation is CASSLPPFGQDSYEQYF.